These 13 T cell receptor beta chains share one sample of origin, sequenced in a study of blood T cell repertoires in COVID-19. Data came from immunoSEQ multiplex PCR; TCRdb stores just in-frame clones and leaves some out. The sample records under 200,000 clones, roughly 82% being singletons. The source material was peripheral blood. Receptor source: a woman in her twenties or thirties with acute or convalescent COVID-19.

This rearrangement joins TRBV30 to TRBJ1-1, with 8 bases identical to TRBD1. This CDR3 contains 15 residues. The germline V gene has CDR1 GTSNPN and CDR2 SVGIG (reference sequence). J gave up 1 base and V 3 bases, and 7 bases lay outside the gene matches. The CDR3 DNA sequence: TGTGCCTGGAGGGTGACAGGGGCGAAGAACACTGAAGCTTTCTTT. Translated: CAWRVTGAKNTEAFF.

The V gene is TRBV24-1, the J gene TRBJ2-2; maybe TRBD2 (6 bases). This CDR3 comprises 15 residues. The V end lost 4 bases, the J end lost 7 bases, and 15 bases lay between the germline ends. CDR1 and CDR2 from the germline V gene are KGHDR and SFDVKD. CDR3 protein: CATSEPGLQIGELFF. CDR3 DNA sequence: TGTGCCACCAGTGAACCGGGACTCCAGATCGGGGAGCTGTTTTTT.

V is TRBV18 and J is TRBJ1-3; 7 nucleotides match TRBD1. V lost 0 bases, J lost 8 bases, and 7 bases stayed unmatched. From germline, CDR1 is KGHSH and CDR2 LQKENI. There are 15 residues in the CDR3. CDR3 sequence (DNA): TGTGCCAGCTCACCACCGGACCAGGGGGTATACACCATATATTTT. Translating gives CASSPPDQGVYTIYF. Complete variable domain (other parts from reference TRBV18 and TRBJ1-3): NAGVMQNPRHLVRRRGQEARLRCSPMKGHSHVYWYRQLPEEGLKFMVYLQKENIIDESGMPKERFSAEFPKEGPSILRIQQVVRGDSAAYFCASSPPDQGVYTIYFGEGSWLTVV.

The gene calls are TRBV7-9 and TRBJ2-3, with 10 nucleotides matching TRBD1. The V gene's germline CDR1 is SEHNR and CDR2 FQNEAQ (reference sequence). This CDR3 is 14 amino acids long. V lost 3 bases and J lost 4; bases outside the gene matches: 1. CDR3 residues: CASSLGQGSDTQYF. Here the CDR3 DNA reads TGTGCCAGCAGCTTGGGACAGGGGTCAGATACGCAGTATTTT.

This chain uses TRBV28 with TRBJ2-1; 9 bases are shared with TRBD1. With V trimmed by 3 bases and J by 6 bases, 9 bases remained unmatched. The CDR3 length is 16 residues. Per the germline V gene, CDR1 is MDHEN and CDR2 is SYDVKM. The CDR3 bases are TGTGCCAGCAGTTTCTATGGACAGGGGACGGGCAATGAGCAGTTCTTC. It yields the protein CASSFYGQGTGNEQFF. Using reference TRBV28 and TRBJ2-1 for the parts outside the CDR3, the full variable domain is DVKVTQSSRYLVKRTGEKVFLECVQDMDHENMFWYRQDPGLGLRLIYFSYDVKMKEKGDIPEGYSVSREKKERFSLILESASTNQTSMYLCASSFYGQGTGNEQFFGPGTRLTVL.

The rearrangement links TRBV9 to TRBJ1-6; TRBD1 aligns across 7 bases. Per germline, CDR1 SGDLS and CDR2 YYNGEE. With 4 bases clipped from V and 6 bases from J, the junction kept 7 bases outside the gene matches. The CDR3 has 15 amino acids. The CDR3 sequence is CASSSGGGVNSPLHF. CDR3 DNA sequence: TGTGCCAGCAGCTCAGGGGGTGGGGTTAATTCACCCCTCCACTTT. Full variable domain (remainder filled in from reference TRBV9 and TRBJ1-6): DSGVTQTPKHLITATGQRVTLRCSPRSGDLSVYWYQQSLDQGLQFLIQYYNGEERAKGNILERFSAQQFPDLHSELNLSSLELGDSALYFCASSSGGGVNSPLHFGNGTRLTVT.

This clone was counted a few times. The chain couples TRBV24-1 to TRBJ1-1; TRBD1 agrees at 9 bases. Germline CDR1 and CDR2: KGHDR and SFDVKD. The trim removed 7 bases at V and 7 bases at J, leaving 6 bases unmatched. CDR3 size: 13 residues. CDR3 region: CATRGRDRVEAFF. Written as DNA, the CDR3 is TGTGCCACCAGGGGTCGGGACAGGGTTGAAGCTTTCTTT.

V gene TRBV3-1 (or the pseudogene TRBV3-2) combines with J gene TRBJ2-2; D is possibly TRBD1 (6 bases). The CDR3 contains 18 residues. Trimming took 3 bases from V and 0 from J, leaving 17 bases between them. Looked up from germline, CDR1 is LGHDT and CDR2 is YNNKEL (reference sequence). CDR3 amino acids: CASSHPLGAHANTGELFF. CDR3 DNA: TGTGCCAGCAGCCACCCCCTGGGGGCTCACGCGAACACCGGGGAGCTGTTTTTT.

V gene TRBV18 combines with J gene TRBJ2-2; D unclear. V was trimmed by 2 bases and J by 5 bases, leaving 6 bases between them. The CDR3 has 13 residues. CDR1 is KGHSH, CDR2 LQKENI, per germline. The CDR3, as DNA: TGTGCCAGCTCACCAAGCCAAACCGGGGAGCTGTTTTTT. This encodes CASSPSQTGELFF.

The chain employs TRBV5-1 and TRBJ2-7; 7 nucleotides agree with TRBD2. From germline, CDR1 is SGHRS and CDR2 YFSETQ. The CDR3 length is 15 residues. The ends lost 0 bases at V and 7 bases at J; junction bases unmatched: 10. The DNA for the CDR3 is TGCGCCAGCAGCTTGGGGTCTAGCGGTCCGGGGGAGCAGTACTTC. This codes for CASSLGSSGPGEQYF.

This clone showed up just a few times. This chain links TRBV5-5 with TRBJ1-5, with 8 bases that match TRBD1. CDR1 and CDR2 from the germline V gene are SGHKS and YYEKEE (reference sequence). V lost 3 bases, J lost 2 bases, and 7 bases stayed unmatched. The CDR3 has 16 amino acids. This CDR3 reads CASSSAGGVGNQPQHF. The CDR3, as DNA: TGTGCCAGCAGCTCGGCAGGGGGCGTCGGCAATCAGCCCCAGCATTTT. Supplemented by reference TRBV5-5 and TRBJ1-5, the full variable domain reads DAGVTQSPTHLIKTRGQQVTLRCSPISGHKSVSWYQQVLGQGPQFIFQYYEKEERGRGNFPDRFSARQFPNYSSELNVNALLLGDSALYLCASSSAGGVGNQPQHFGDGTRLSIL.

This chain connects TRBV27 to TRBJ2-7, with TRBD1 matching 7 bases. The V gene end was trimmed by 6 bases and the J gene end by 2 bases; junction bases not matched to a gene: 13. The CDR3 sequence is 16 residues long. The germline gives CDR1 MNHEY, CDR2 SMNVEV (reference sequence). The CDR3 nucleotides read TGTGCCAGCAGCCTTACGACCGGGACAGTTACCTACGAGCAGTACTTC. The encoded protein is CASSLTTGTVTYEQYF.

The chain combines TRBV5-1 with TRBJ2-7; TRBD1 matches 7 bases. This CDR3 contains 13 residues. Trimming took 4 bases from V and 2 from J; bases not matched to a gene: 3. Germline loops: CDR1 SGHRS, CDR2 YFSETQ. CDR3: CASSEGQAYEQYF. The CDR3 nucleotides read TGCGCCAGCAGCGAAGGACAGGCCTACGAGCAGTACTTC.